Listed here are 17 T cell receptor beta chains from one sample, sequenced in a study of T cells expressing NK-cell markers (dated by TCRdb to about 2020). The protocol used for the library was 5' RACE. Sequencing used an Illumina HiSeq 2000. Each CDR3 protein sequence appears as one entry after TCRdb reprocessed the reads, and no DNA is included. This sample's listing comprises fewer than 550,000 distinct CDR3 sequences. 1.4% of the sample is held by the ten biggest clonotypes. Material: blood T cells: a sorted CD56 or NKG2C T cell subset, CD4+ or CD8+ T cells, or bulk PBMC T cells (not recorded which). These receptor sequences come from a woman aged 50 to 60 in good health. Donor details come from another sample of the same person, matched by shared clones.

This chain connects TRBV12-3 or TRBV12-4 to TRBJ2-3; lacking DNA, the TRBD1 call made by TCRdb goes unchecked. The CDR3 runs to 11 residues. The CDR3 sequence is CASSLMGEQYF.

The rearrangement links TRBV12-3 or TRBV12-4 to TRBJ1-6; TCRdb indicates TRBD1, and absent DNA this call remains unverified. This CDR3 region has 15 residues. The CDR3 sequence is CASSKTGPRVSPLHF.

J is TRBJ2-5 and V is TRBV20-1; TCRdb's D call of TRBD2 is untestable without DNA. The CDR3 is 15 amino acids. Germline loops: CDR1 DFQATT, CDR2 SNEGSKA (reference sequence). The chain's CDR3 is CSAPMAGGLWETQYF.

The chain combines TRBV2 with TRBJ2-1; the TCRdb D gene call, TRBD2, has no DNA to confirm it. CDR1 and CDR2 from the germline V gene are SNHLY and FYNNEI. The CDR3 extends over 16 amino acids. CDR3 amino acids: CASSDLLRLGKNEQFF.

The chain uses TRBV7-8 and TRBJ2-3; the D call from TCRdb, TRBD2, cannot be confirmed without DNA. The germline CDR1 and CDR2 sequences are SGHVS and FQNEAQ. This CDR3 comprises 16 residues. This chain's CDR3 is CASSYAGTVFTDTQYF. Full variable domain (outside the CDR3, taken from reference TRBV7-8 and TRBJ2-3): GAGVSQSPRYKVAKRGQDVALRCDPISGHVSLFWYQQALGQGPEFLTYFQNEAQLDKSGLPSDRFFAERPEGSVSTLKIQRTQQEDSAVYLCASSYAGTVFTDTQYFGPGTRLTVL.

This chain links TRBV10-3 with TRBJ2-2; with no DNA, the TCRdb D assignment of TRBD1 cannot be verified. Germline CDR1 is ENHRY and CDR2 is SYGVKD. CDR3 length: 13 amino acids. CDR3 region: CAIQGDSTGELFF.

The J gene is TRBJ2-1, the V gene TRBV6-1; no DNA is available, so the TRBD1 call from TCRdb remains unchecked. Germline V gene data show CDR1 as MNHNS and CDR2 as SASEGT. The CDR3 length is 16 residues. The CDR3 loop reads CASSEIVGGGTNEQFF.

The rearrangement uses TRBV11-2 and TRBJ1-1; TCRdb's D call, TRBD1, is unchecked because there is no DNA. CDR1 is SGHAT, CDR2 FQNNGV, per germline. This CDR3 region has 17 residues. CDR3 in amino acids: CASSSGGYGQLNTEAFF.

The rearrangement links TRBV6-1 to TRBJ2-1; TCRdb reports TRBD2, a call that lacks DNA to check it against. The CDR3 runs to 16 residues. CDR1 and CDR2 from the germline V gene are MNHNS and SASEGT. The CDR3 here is CASSEAPMREGHEQFF.

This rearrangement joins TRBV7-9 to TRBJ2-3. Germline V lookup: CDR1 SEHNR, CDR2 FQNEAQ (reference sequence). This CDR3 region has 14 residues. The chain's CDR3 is CASSKEYNTDTQYF.

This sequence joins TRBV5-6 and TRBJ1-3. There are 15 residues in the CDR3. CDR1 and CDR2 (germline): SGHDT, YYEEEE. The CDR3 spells CASSLVGNSGNTIYF.

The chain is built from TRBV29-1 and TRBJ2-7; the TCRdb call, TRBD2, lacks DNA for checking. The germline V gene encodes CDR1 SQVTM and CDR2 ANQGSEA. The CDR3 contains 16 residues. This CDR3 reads CSVTGLAGGSSYEQYF.

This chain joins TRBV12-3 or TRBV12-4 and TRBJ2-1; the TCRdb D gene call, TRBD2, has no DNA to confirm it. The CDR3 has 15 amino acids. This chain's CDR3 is CASSLASGITNEQFF.

CDR3 loop: CASSQASVETQYF. This chain links TRBV4-2 with TRBJ2-5. The germline V gene has CDR1 LGHNA and CDR2 YNFKEQ. The CDR3 is made up of 13 amino acids.

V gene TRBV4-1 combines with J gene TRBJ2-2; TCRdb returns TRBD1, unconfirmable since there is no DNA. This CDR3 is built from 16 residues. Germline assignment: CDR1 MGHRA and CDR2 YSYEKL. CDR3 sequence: CASSQDGTLNTGELFF.

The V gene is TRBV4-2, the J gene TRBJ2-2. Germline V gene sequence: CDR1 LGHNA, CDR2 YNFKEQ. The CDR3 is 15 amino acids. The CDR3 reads CASSQDRPGTGELFF.

The CDR3 sequence: CATNSGPAGELFF. The chain is built from TRBV24-1 and TRBJ2-2; no DNA is available, so the TRBD2 call from TCRdb remains unchecked. CDR3 length: 13 amino acids. Germline-derived CDR1 and CDR2 are KGHDR and SFDVKD.